The entry that follows covers one T cell receptor (beta chain) sequence. This specimen comes from a study of blood T cell repertoires in COVID-19. In the authors' workflow: Estimates of nucleated cell counts were drawn from the amplification of reference gene primers. Assay used: immunoSEQ multiplex PCR; TCRdb lists only in-frame clones, some missing. From that table come the V and J calls and clone size; the DNA was used to work out D and trimming. This sample has just over 60,000 clones, with approximately 79% found just once. The sequence was collected from a woman aged 80 or over with active or convalescent COVID-19. The sequencing sample was made of peripheral blood.

CDR3 in DNA: TGCGCCAGCAGTGAATACAGGGACAGGGTAGCGGATGAGCAGTTCTTC. Protein sequence: CASSEYRDRVADEQFF. The J gene is TRBJ2-1, the V gene TRBV10-1, with 9 bases matching TRBD1. This CDR3 comprises 16 residues. Trimming removed 3 bases from V and 8 bases from J; junction bases left unmatched: 11. Per the germline V gene, CDR1 is WNHNN and CDR2 is SYGVQD (reference sequence).